This passage covers 10 T cell receptor beta chains from one sample sequenced in a study of Tregs in tolerant kidney transplant recipients. Here immunoSEQ multiplex PCR was the method, and the copy in TCRdb shows in-frame clones only, minus some. This sample has tens of thousands of clones, with 90% to 95% found just once. The specimen comprised CD4+ T cells from blood, sampled before the transplant. Receptors were obtained from a human donor who received a combined kidney and bone marrow transplant.

The V and J genes are TRBV7-9 and TRBJ2-3; 7 bases are a match to TRBD2. The junction had 9 bases not matched to a gene; V was cut back by 5 bases and J by 4 bases. The CDR3 covers 15 residues. CDR1 and CDR2 from the germline V gene are SEHNR and FQNEAQ (reference sequence). The CDR3 sequence: CASSLAGTTADTQYF. The CDR3 nucleotides are TGTGCCAGCAGCCTGGCTGGGACTACAGCAGATACGCAGTATTTT.

This sequence joins TRBV19 and TRBJ1-5, with D possibly TRBD1 on 5 matching bases. The CDR3 covers 15 residues. The V gene lost 6 bases and the J gene lost 2 bases, with 14 bases spanning the gap. Germline CDR1 is LNHDA and CDR2 is SQIVND (reference sequence). The CDR3, as DNA: TGTGCCAGTAGAGCCGGGACGGGGGGCAATCAGCCCCAGCATTTT. It is translated as CASRAGTGGNQPQHF.

The CDR3 DNA sequence: TGTGCCAGCAGGTTTCGGGGGGAATCCTACGAGCAGTACTTC. This gives the protein CASRFRGESYEQYF. The chain uses TRBV28 and TRBJ2-7; 7 bases line up with TRBD2. The J segment lost 1 base and the V segment lost 6 bases, leaving 6 bases of the junction unmatched. The CDR3 totals 14 residues. Germline V gene data show CDR1 as MDHEN and CDR2 as SYDVKM.

The V and J genes are TRBV19 and TRBJ2-5, with 7 bases identical to TRBD1. V lost 7 bases to trimming and J lost 2 bases; unmatched junction nucleotides: 4. The CDR3 runs to 13 residues. Germline V gene lookup returns CDR1 LNHDA and CDR2 SQIVND (reference sequence). The chain's CDR3 is CASMDRTQETQYF. CDR3 nucleotides: TGTGCCAGTATGGACAGGACGCAAGAGACCCAGTACTTC.

This clone has a handful of counts. The chain employs TRBV5-4 and TRBJ2-3; possible D gene TRBD1, 6 bases. CDR3 length: 14 amino acids. Germline-derived CDR1 and CDR2 are SGHNT and YYREEE (reference sequence). V gave up 0 bases and J gave up 1 base, with 6 bases separating them. In DNA form, the CDR3 reads TGTGCCAGCAGCTTGGACAGGGGCACAGATACGCAGTATTTT. Its protein product is CASSLDRGTDTQYF.

This chain connects TRBV7-8 to TRBJ2-3; D might be TRBD2 (6 bases). With 5 bases removed from V and 6 bases from J, the gap between germline ends came to 21 bases. Germline assignment: CDR1 SGHVS and CDR2 FQNEAQ. CDR3 length equals 16 residues. CDR3 sequence: CASSAQLAPRTDTQYF. The CDR3 coding sequence is TGTGCCAGCAGCGCCCAACTAGCTCCTAGGACGGATACGCAGTATTTT.

The CDR3 protein is CASSPRTSGHNEQFF. CDR3 nucleotide sequence: TGTGCCAGCAGCCCGAGGACTAGCGGCCACAATGAGCAGTTCTTC. The chain couples TRBV7-2 to TRBJ2-1; 10 bases are shared with TRBD2. In germline, CDR1 is SGHTA, CDR2 FQGNSA. This CDR3 is built from 15 residues. Unmatched junction bases numbered 6, after V lost 5 bases and J lost 5 bases.

Notes on this clone: Other DNA sequences in the sample encode the same CDR3. The V call is TRBV5-1, the J call TRBJ1-2, with TRBD1 matching 9 bases. Germline-derived CDR1 and CDR2 are SGHRS and YFSETQ. V trimming: 0 bases; J trimming: 8 bases; junction bases outside the gene matches: 5. This CDR3 contains 14 residues. In DNA form, the CDR3 reads TGCGCCAGCAGCTTGGCGGGGACAGGGAACGGCTACACCTTC. This codes for CASSLAGTGNGYTF.

V usage is TRBV6-1 and J usage is TRBJ1-5; 8 positions agree with TRBD1. CDR3 size: 15 residues. V trimming: 7 bases; J trimming: 6 bases; junction bases outside the gene matches: 11. Germline values: CDR1 MNHNS, CDR2 SASEGT. The CDR3 nucleotides read TGTGCCAGCAAAGAGGGGACAGGAACTCTTCAGCCCCAGCATTTT. It specifies CASKEGTGTLQPQHF.

This clone was detected once. The chain links TRBV5-1 to TRBJ2-5; maybe TRBD2 (5 bases). Germline CDR1 is SGHRS and CDR2 is YFSETQ. There are 15 residues in the CDR3. Deletions cut 0 bases from V and 5 bases from J, with 14 bases between. The CDR3 loop is CASSLGASPLETQYF. The CDR3 DNA reads as TGCGCCAGCAGCTTGGGGGCTAGCCCTTTGGAGACCCAGTACTTC.